This T cell receptor beta chain is from a study of cytomegalovirus exposure and HLA in healthy donors. As concerns this clone: The antigen is not known.

The PCR made use of 60 Vbeta and 13 Jbeta primers. The assay was immunoSEQ multiplex PCR, and TCRdb's table has in-frame clones only and misses some. The repertoire holds some 90,000 clones, around 78% seen once, with 0.57% in the top ten. Overall study findings and caveats: Reportedly, TCR beta sequences accurately predicted HLA-A and HLA-B alleles in most subjects.

Germline CDR1 is MGHDK and CDR2 is SYGVNS. This CDR3 has 13 residues. Trimming left V 6 bases short and J 3 bases short, with 11 bases between. Material for sequencing was PBMCs. This rearrangement joins TRBV25-1 to TRBJ1-1; weak D call: TRBD1 (6 bases). The receptor was derived from a man aged 25 to 40 in good health and CMV-seronegative. CDR3 nucleotide sequence: TGTGCCAGCAGACGAAACAGGGACACTGAAGCTTTCTTT. This sequence encodes CASRRNRDTEAFF.